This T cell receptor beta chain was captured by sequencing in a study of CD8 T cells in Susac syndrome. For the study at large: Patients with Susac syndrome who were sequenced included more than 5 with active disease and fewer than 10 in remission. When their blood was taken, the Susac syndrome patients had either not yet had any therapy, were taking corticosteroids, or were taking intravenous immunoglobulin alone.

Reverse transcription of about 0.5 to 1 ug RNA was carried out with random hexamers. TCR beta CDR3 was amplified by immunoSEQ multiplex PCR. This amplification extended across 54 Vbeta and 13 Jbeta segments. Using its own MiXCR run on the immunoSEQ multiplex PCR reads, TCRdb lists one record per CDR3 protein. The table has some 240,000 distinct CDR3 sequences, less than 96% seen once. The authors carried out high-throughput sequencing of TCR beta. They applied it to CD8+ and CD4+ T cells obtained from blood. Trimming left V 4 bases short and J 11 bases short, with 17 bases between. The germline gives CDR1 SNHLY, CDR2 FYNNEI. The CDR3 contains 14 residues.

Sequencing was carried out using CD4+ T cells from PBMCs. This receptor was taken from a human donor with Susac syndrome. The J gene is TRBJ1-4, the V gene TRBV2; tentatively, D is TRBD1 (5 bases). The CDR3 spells CASSGRGDGRKLFF. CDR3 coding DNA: TGTGCCAGCAGTGGGCGGGGGGACGGCCGGAAACTGTTTTTT.